These 23 T cell receptor beta chains came from one sample sequenced in a study of preoperative IRX-2 immunotherapy in early breast cancer. The treatment was: preoperative locoregional IRX-2 cytokine immunotherapy. Sequencing was performed with immunoSEQ multiplex PCR; in TCRdb, only in-frame clones are kept and a portion is missing. The sample consists of about 37,000 clones, 65% to 90% of them appearing once. Sequencing used lymph node tissue, obtained after IRX-2 immunotherapy. These receptors were taken from a human donor with breast cancer.

The count of this clone is one. The rearrangement uses TRBV19 and TRBJ2-3, with D maybe TRBD2 (6 bases). V was trimmed by 8 bases and J by 4 bases, leaving 10 bases between them. Germline CDR1 is LNHDA and CDR2 is SQIVND (reference sequence). The CDR3 is 12 residues long. DNA for the CDR3: TGTGCCAGTCGGGGGTTGCCAGATACGCAGTATTTT. It is translated as CASRGLPDTQYF.

The chain couples TRBV6-8 to TRBJ1-6; D remains ambiguous. V gave up 2 bases and J gave up 7 bases, with 9 bases separating them. The CDR3 contains 14 residues. Germline V gene sequence: CDR1 MNHGY, CDR2 SAAAGT. The CDR3 DNA sequence: TGTGCCAGCAGTTACCGTAGAGAGAATTCACCCCTCCACTTT. Encoded protein: CASSYRRENSPLHF.

The chain uses TRBV6-8 and TRBJ1-4; D remains unclear. V was trimmed by 7 bases and J by 2 bases, leaving 8 bases between them. In germline, CDR1 is MNHGY, CDR2 SAAAGT. The CDR3 covers 13 residues. CDR3 bases: TGTGCCAGCACCTGGGATACTAATGAAAAACTGTTTTTT. Residues: CASTWDTNEKLFF.

This clone was detected only a few times. The chain employs TRBV19 and TRBJ1-1; the D gene is possibly TRBD1 (6 bases). Germline values: CDR1 LNHDA, CDR2 SQIVND (reference sequence). The CDR3 runs 15 residues. Trimming removed 9 bases at V and 0 bases at J, with 17 bases between. CDR3 nucleotides: TGTGCCAGCCTAGCTCCGGGACACCTGAACACTGAAGCTTTCTTT. It specifies CASLAPGHLNTEAFF.

The rearrangement joins TRBV5-1 to TRBJ2-3, with unresolved D. The V and J ends lost 2 bases and 2 bases respectively, with 9 bases between them. From germline, CDR1 is SGHRS and CDR2 YFSETQ. The CDR3 extends over 14 amino acids. The CDR3 region is CASSFAEFTDTQYF. The CDR3 DNA sequence: TGCGCCAGCAGCTTTGCGGAATTCACAGATACGCAGTATTTT.

This chain uses TRBV28 with TRBJ2-3, with 8 bases identical to TRBD2. This CDR3 spans 15 amino acids. The V gene's germline CDR1 is MDHEN and CDR2 SYDVKM. The trim removed 6 bases at V and 2 bases at J, leaving 7 bases unmatched. The CDR3 region is CASSSGGPVTDTQYF. The CDR3 nucleotides read TGTGCCAGCAGCTCGGGGGGGCCGGTCACAGATACGCAGTATTTT.

The V call is TRBV10-3, the J call TRBJ2-7; 9 nucleotides align to TRBD1. The CDR3 contains 13 residues. Per the germline V gene, CDR1 is ENHRY and CDR2 is SYGVKD. Trimming cost V 1 base and J 12 bases; bases outside gene matches: 7. The CDR3 nucleotides read TGTGCCATCAGTGAGTACGCCGGACAGGGGAGGTACTTC. This encodes CAISEYAGQGRYF.

The chain combines TRBV7-8 with TRBJ2-2, with 10 bases aligning to TRBD1. Germline-derived CDR1 and CDR2 are SGHVS and FQNEAQ. The CDR3 loop spans 18 amino acids. The V and J ends lost 1 base and 4 bases, in that order; junction bases with no gene match: 9. The CDR3 DNA sequence: TGTGCCAGCAGCTTAGATCGGACAGGGGGTCATAGCACCGGGGAGCTGTTTTTT. As protein: CASSLDRTGGHSTGELFF.

This clone was observed a handful of times. V is TRBV28 and J is TRBJ1-5; D is perhaps TRBD1 (6 bases). Germline CDR1 and CDR2: MDHEN and SYDVKM. Trimming stripped 5 bases from V and 2 bases from J, with 13 bases between. The CDR3 consists of 15 residues. CDR3 loop: CASSTQGKGNQPQHF. The CDR3, as DNA: TGTGCCAGCAGTACACAGGGAAAAGGCAATCAGCCCCAGCATTTT.

The J gene is TRBJ2-1, the V gene TRBV6-8; TRBD2 might be the D (5 bases). The CDR3 sequence is 16 residues long. V was pared by 5 bases and J by 4 bases, with 18 bases between. Germline-derived CDR1 and CDR2 are MNHGY and SAAAGT. CDR3 in amino acids: CASSPYGVSGYNEQFF. In DNA, the CDR3 is TGTGCCAGCAGTCCATACGGGGTATCTGGTTACAATGAGCAGTTCTTC.

This rearrangement joins TRBV6-8 to TRBJ1-6, with D perhaps matching TRBD1 (6 bases). The CDR3 runs 14 residues. Germline CDR1 MNHGY, CDR2 SAAAGT. The V end was cut by 2 bases, the J end by 7 bases, with 9 bases between. The CDR3 DNA sequence: TGTGCCAGCAGTTACGGGGGCGTCAATTCACCCCTCCACTTT. Its protein product is CASSYGGVNSPLHF.

V and J are TRBV19 and TRBJ1-1, with 7 bases that match TRBD1. The CDR3 sequence is 13 residues long. Germline-derived CDR1 and CDR2 are LNHDA and SQIVND (reference sequence). V lost 6 bases to trimming and J lost 8 bases; unmatched junction nucleotides: 9. The CDR3 sequence: CASRSPQGGEAFF. CDR3 DNA sequence: TGTGCCAGTAGGTCCCCCCAGGGGGGGGAAGCTTTCTTT.

V usage is TRBV30 and J usage is TRBJ2-7; TRBD1 might be the D (6 bases). From germline, CDR1 is GTSNPN and CDR2 SVGIG (reference sequence). V lost 0 bases and J lost 5, with 29 bases in between. The CDR3 contains 19 residues. CDR3 protein: CAWSVFTGSFDQGIDEQYF. CDR3 DNA: TGTGCCTGGAGTGTATTTACAGGGAGCTTTGACCAGGGTATCGACGAGCAGTACTTC.

The genes are TRBV7-7 and TRBJ1-1, with D possibly being TRBD1 (6 bases). The CDR3 is made up of 14 amino acids. V dropped 5 bases and J dropped 4 bases, with 14 bases sitting between them. Germline CDR1 SSHAT, CDR2 FNYEAQ (reference sequence). The CDR3 DNA reads TGTGCCAGCAGCGAGGGGGTCGGCAGCACTGAAGCTTTCTTT. Amino acids: CASSEGVGSTEAFF.

This clone has only a few counts. The chain combines TRBV6-8 with TRBJ1-1; D is unclear. Trimming cost V 6 bases and J 1 base, with 9 bases left between them. CDR1 and CDR2 (germline): MNHGY, SAAAGT. This CDR3 has 13 residues. CDR3 nucleotide sequence: TGTGCCAGCAGACGGACCCAGAACACTGAAGCTTTCTTT. Its translation: CASRRTQNTEAFF.

The chain joins TRBV19 to TRBJ1-4; 11 bases map to TRBD1. The CDR3 runs to 14 residues. Trimming at V came to 6 bases and at J to 13 bases, leaving 10 bases not matched to a gene. Germline values: CDR1 LNHDA, CDR2 SQIVND (reference sequence). The CDR3 spells CASSDGQGANPLFF. Written as DNA, the CDR3 is TGTGCCAGTAGCGACGGACAGGGGGCGAATCCACTGTTTTTT.

The chain joins TRBV12-2 to TRBJ1-5. TRBV12-2 constitutes a pseudogene. The length of the CDR3 is 16 residues. DNA of the CDR3: TGTGCAAGTCGCTTAAAAGGGGAGGTGGGCAATCAGCCCCAGCATTTT. It is translated as CASRLKGEVGNQPQHF.

This clone was detected only a few times. The chain employs TRBV2 and TRBJ1-5; no clear D. Germline V gene sequence: CDR1 SNHLY, CDR2 FYNNEI. Trimming cost V 6 bases and J 2 bases, with 17 bases left between them. CDR3 length: 16 residues. CDR3: CASSGGVPWGNQPQHF. The CDR3 DNA is TGTGCCAGCAGCGGTGGAGTCCCTTGGGGCAATCAGCCCCAGCATTTT.

This sequence joins TRBV6-8 and TRBJ1-5; 7 positions agree with TRBD1. CDR1 and CDR2 from the germline V gene are MNHGY and SAAAGT. The CDR3 loop spans 14 amino acids. Germline trimming cut 5 bases from V and 5 bases from J; bases unmatched to any gene: 6. This CDR3 reads CASSRDSFYQPQHF. The CDR3 DNA is TGTGCCAGCAGTCGGGACAGTTTTTATCAGCCCCAGCATTTT.

The V call is TRBV6-8, the J call TRBJ1-5; 7 nucleotides agree with TRBD1. V was clipped by 5 bases and J by 6 bases; unmatched bases: 4. The V gene's germline CDR1 is MNHGY and CDR2 SAAAGT. The CDR3 totals 13 residues. The CDR3 protein is CASSRQGTQPQHF. In DNA form, the CDR3 reads TGTGCCAGCAGTCGACAGGGAACTCAGCCCCAGCATTTT.

The rearrangement uses TRBV10-2 and TRBJ1-5; D unclear. The CDR3 is 14 amino acids. In germline, CDR1 is WSHSY, CDR2 SAAADI. The V end was cut by 6 bases, the J end by 1 base, with 10 bases between. The CDR3 region has the DNA TGCGCCAGCAGCGACTTCAGGAGCAATCAGCCCCAGCATTTT. Translation gives CASSDFRSNQPQHF.

V gene TRBV5-1 combines with J gene TRBJ2-2; TRBD1 matches 8 bases. Trimming removed 3 bases from V and 7 bases from J; junction bases left unmatched: 5. CDR1 is SGHRS and CDR2 is YFSETQ in the germline V gene. The CDR3 length is 14 residues. The CDR3 reads CASSSDRVVGELFF. CDR3 sequence (DNA): TGCGCCAGCAGCTCGGACAGGGTGGTCGGGGAGCTGTTTTTT.

The chain recombines TRBV6-8 with TRBJ2-7, with 8 bases lining up with TRBD1. This CDR3 has 13 residues. The junction had 6 bases not matched to a gene; V was cut back by 10 bases and J by 1 base. Germline loops: CDR1 MNHGY, CDR2 SAAAGT. CDR3 region: CAIRGQGSYEQYF. CDR3 bases: TGTGCCATCAGAGGACAGGGATCCTACGAGCAGTACTTC.